This TCR beta chain was retrieved from a study of cytomegalovirus exposure and HLA in healthy donors. The CDR3 covers 14 residues. V was trimmed by 5 bases and J by 2 bases, leaving 11 bases between them. From germline, CDR1 is SGHNT and CDR2 YYREEE (reference sequence). Amplification used 60 Vbeta primers and 13 Jbeta primers. TCRdb's copy holds only in-frame clones and misses some; the assay was immunoSEQ multiplex PCR. Across just over 150,000 clones, the top ten clones capture approximately 2% of the sample. It was healthy bone marrow donors who served as donors. As concerns this clone: The target antigen is unknown.

The study, taken as a whole, reports: Diagnosis of cytomegalovirus status made by the classifier reportedly showed high specificity and sensitivity. In a later analysis, donors in an Asian-associated ancestry cluster reportedly had fewer N-insertions in productive TCRs than the cohort mean.

The sample comprised PBMCs. V gene TRBV5-4 combines with J gene TRBJ1-5; TRBD1 is a possible D gene (6 bases). The TCR sequence derives from a man aged 30 to 45 in good health and CMV-seronegative. CDR3 residues: CASSEGGGNQPQHF. The DNA for the CDR3 is TGTGCCAGCAGTGAGGGGGGGGGCAATCAGCCCCAGCATTTT.